The 16 T cell receptor beta chains listed next were all sequenced from one sample in a study of identical twins (dated by TCRdb to the mid-2010s). To prepare the library, 5' RACE was applied. Sequencing relied on an Illumina HiSeq 2000. TCRdb ran its own pipeline on the public reads, namely fastp trimming at Q25 and MiXCR clone calling, and kept in-frame beta chains. CDR3 protein sequences are deduplicated, and each keeps its most common genes and DNA. For this sample there are roughly 250,000 distinct CDR3 sequences; 5.5% to 7% appear just once. Approximately 3.6% of the sample goes to the ten largest clones. These records were also assigned to another study, of yellow fever vaccine responses in identical twins.

Source material: memory (CD45RO+) T cells sorted from blood. The sample's cell subset or site label, in plain terms: CD45RO+ enriched T cells. The source of these receptors is a woman under 30 in good health.

This chain uses TRBV7-2 with TRBJ2-3; tentatively, D is TRBD2 (5 bases). With 10 bases removed from V and 0 bases from J, the gap between germline ends came to 14 bases. The CDR3 covers 14 residues. Germline V CDR1 and CDR2: SGHTA, FQGNSA. The CDR3, as DNA: TGTGCCACCGCGCGGACTTATAGCACAGATACGCAGTATTTT. This translates into CATARTYSTDTQYF. Full variable domain (rest looked up from reference TRBV7-2 and TRBJ2-3): GAGVSQSPSNKVTEKGKDVELRCDPISGHTALYWYRQSLGQGLEFLIYFQGNSAPDKSGLPSDRFSAERTGGSVSTLTIQRTQQEDSAVYLCATARTYSTDTQYFGPGTRLTVL.

This clonotype was seen at least ten times. The chain links TRBV12-3 or TRBV12-4 to TRBJ1-1; possibly TRBD1 for D (5 bases). Deletions cut 0 bases from V and 0 bases from J, with 8 bases between. CDR3 length: 15 residues. The CDR3 loop is CASSLAGLMNTEAFF. The CDR3 nucleotides are TGTGCCAGCAGTTTAGCGGGACTGATGAACACTGAAGCTTTCTTT.

Remarks on this clonotype: At one end the junction does not follow the germline gene, possibly because of a read error. This sequence joins TRBV7-2 and TRBJ1-6, with TRBD1 as a possible D gene (6 bases). Germline CDR1 is SGHTA and CDR2 is FQGNSA. The CDR3 contains 15 residues. The CDR3 is CAGSARGNYNSPLHF. The CDR3 bases are TGTGCCGGCAGCGCGAGGGGGAACTATAATTCACCCCTCCACTTT.

The genes are TRBV15 and TRBJ2-3; TRBD2 is a possible D gene (6 bases). Germline CDR1 reads LNHNV; CDR2 reads YYDKDF (reference sequence). The CDR3 consists of 14 residues. Trimming removed 3 bases at V and 6 bases at J, with 13 bases between. Here the CDR3 DNA reads TGTGCCACCAGCAGCGACGGGGGAAGGGATACGCAGTATTTT. This codes for CATSSDGGRDTQYF.

The V gene is TRBV11-2, the J gene TRBJ2-7; D is perhaps TRBD2 (6 bases). Germline CDR1 is SGHAT and CDR2 is FQNNGV. Trimming took 4 bases from V and 5 from J, leaving 21 bases between them. The CDR3 loop spans 16 amino acids. The CDR3 DNA follows: TGTGCCAGCAGCTCCGGAGGAGCGGGCCTGGAAGACGAGCAGTACTTC. Encoded protein: CASSSGGAGLEDEQYF.

DNA of the CDR3: TGTGCCAGCAGTCCGAACCCAAGGGATACGCAGTATTTT. It specifies CASSPNPRDTQYF. This rearrangement joins TRBV28 to TRBJ2-3; D gene uncertain. The CDR3 consists of 13 residues. V lost 5 bases and J 6 bases, leaving 12 bases between the germline ends. Germline CDR1 and CDR2: MDHEN and SYDVKM.

This clonotype was found many times. The V call is TRBV4-1, the J call TRBJ2-7; the match to TRBD2 covers 9 bases. The CDR3 has 15 residues. V lost 1 base to trimming and J lost 4 bases; unmatched junction nucleotides: 5. Germline CDR1 reads MGHRA; CDR2 reads YSYEKL. As DNA, the CDR3 is TGCGCCAGCAGCCAAGTACTAGCGGGCCATTACGAGCAGTACGTC. Its translation: CASSQVLAGHYEQYV.

This clonotype was counted many times. The chain joins TRBV5-1 to TRBJ1-1; D is undetermined. V shed 0 bases and J shed 0 bases, with 9 bases lying between them. The CDR3 loop spans 15 amino acids. Germline CDR1 reads SGHRS; CDR2 reads YFSETQ. For the CDR3, the DNA is TGCGCCAGCAGCTTGGAAGCAAACATGAACACTGAAGCTTTCTTT. This codes for CASSLEANMNTEAFF.

This clonotype was picked up many times. The chain is built from TRBV3-1 and TRBJ2-3, with TRBD1 matching over 10 bases. CDR1 LGHDT and CDR2 YNNKEL come from the germline V gene (reference sequence). The CDR3 runs to 14 residues. The J segment lost 7 bases and the V segment lost 3 bases, leaving 4 bases of the junction unmatched. Written as DNA, the CDR3 is TGTGCCAGCAGCCAGAGACAGGGGGCCCATACGCAGTATTTT. Translated: CASSQRQGAHTQYF.

The V call is TRBV9, the J call TRBJ1-2, with D perhaps matching TRBD1 (5 bases). There are 14 residues in the CDR3. Germline assignment: CDR1 SGDLS and CDR2 YYNGEE. V gave up 6 bases and J gave up 8 bases, with 20 bases separating them. The CDR3 loop reads CASKGTTDRWGYTF. In nucleotides, the CDR3 is TGTGCCAGCAAGGGGACGACGGATCGATGGGGCTACACCTTC. The complete variable domain, with remaining parts taken from reference TRBV9 and TRBJ1-2, reads DSGVTQTPKHLITATGQRVTLRCSPRSGDLSVYWYQQSLDQGLQFLIQYYNGEERAKGNILERFSAQQFPDLHSELNLSSLELGDSALYFCASKGTTDRWGYTFGSGTRLTVV.

This clonotype was observed a few times. The chain links TRBV7-9 to TRBJ2-7; 7 bases match TRBD2. This CDR3 comprises 15 residues. The junction had 10 bases not matched to a gene; V was cut back by 6 bases and J by 2 bases. CDR1 is SEHNR and CDR2 is FQNEAQ in the germline V gene (reference sequence). The CDR3 reads CASRSHSGPPYEQYF. The CDR3 DNA is TGTGCCAGCAGATCTCATAGCGGGCCTCCCTACGAGCAGTACTTC. The variable domain in full, with the rest retrieved from reference TRBV7-9 and TRBJ2-7, is DTGVSQNPRHKITKRGQNVTFRCDPISEHNRLYWYRQTLGQGPEFLTYFQNEAQLEKSRLLSDRFSAERPKGSFSTLEIQRTEQGDSAMYLCASRSHSGPPYEQYFGPGTRLTVT.

The chain combines TRBV6-1 with TRBJ2-7; tentatively, D is TRBD1 (5 bases). CDR1 is MNHNS and CDR2 is SASEGT in the germline V gene. The CDR3 is made up of 13 amino acids. Trimming pared 7 bases from V and 4 bases from J, leaving 14 bases between. CDR3 region: CASKKTELYEQYF. DNA of the CDR3: TGTGCCAGCAAAAAGACAGAATTATACGAGCAGTACTTC.

There are many counts of this clonotype. In DNA, the CDR3 is TGTGCCAGCAGCTTAGGTCGGTGGTCCTACGAGCAGTACTTC. Protein: CASSLGRWSYEQYF. V is TRBV7-9 and J is TRBJ2-7; D is unclear. The germline CDR1 and CDR2 sequences are SEHNR and FQNEAQ (reference sequence). This CDR3 has 14 residues. Deletions cut 1 base from V and 1 base from J, with 8 bases between.

This chain joins TRBV18 and TRBJ1-6; D ambiguous. The CDR3 spans 15 residues. Germline CDR1 reads KGHSH; CDR2 reads LQKENI. V shed 2 bases and J shed 2 bases, with 7 bases lying between them. The CDR3 nucleotides read TGTGCCAGCTCACCAGGACGGACCTATAATTCACCCCTCCACTTT. This gives the protein CASSPGRTYNSPLHF.

Only a few counts were recorded for this clonotype. This chain uses TRBV14 with TRBJ2-7; 11 nucleotides align to TRBD2. Germline V gives CDR1 SGHDN, CDR2 FVKESK. The CDR3 totals 16 residues. V was pared by 0 bases and J by 1 base, with 2 bases of the junction left unmatched. The CDR3 protein is CASSQDGTSGSYEQYF. CDR3 coding DNA: TGTGCCAGCAGCCAAGATGGGACTAGCGGTTCCTACGAGCAGTACTTC.

The chain carries TRBV12-3 or TRBV12-4 and TRBJ2-7; 10 bases align to TRBD2. The V gene end was trimmed by 7 bases and the J gene end by 7 bases; junction bases not matched to a gene: 10. This CDR3 contains 14 residues. DNA of the CDR3: TGTGCCAGCAAGAAAGCTAGCGGGAGCTGGGAGCAGTACTTC. Amino acid sequence: CASKKASGSWEQYF.